One sample yielded the 8 T cell receptor beta chains listed below, sequenced in a study of cytomegalovirus exposure and HLA in healthy donors. PCR involved 60 Vbeta and 13 Jbeta primers. Assay used: immunoSEQ multiplex PCR; TCRdb lists only in-frame clones, some missing. Here the sample spans under 200,000 clones, 84% being singletons. Material for sequencing was PBMCs. These receptors were obtained from a boy aged 10-17 years in good health and CMV-seronegative.

J is TRBJ1-5 and V is TRBV27; D not resolved. The germline gives CDR1 MNHEY, CDR2 SMNVEV (reference sequence). V lost 2 bases to trimming and J lost 6 bases, with 8 bases between them. This CDR3 is built from 13 residues. DNA of the CDR3: TGTGCCAGCAGTTTACGGGGTGGTCAGCCCCAGCATTTT. The encoded protein is CASSLRGGQPQHF.

The chain is built from TRBV12-1 and TRBJ1-3; the D call in the table, TRBD1, was not verified against the DNA. TRBV12-1 is noted as a pseudogene. The CDR3 runs 14 residues. The CDR3 spells CASSKDRDGNTIYF. CDR3 coding DNA: TGTGCCAGCAGCAAAGACAGGGATGGAAACACCATATATTTT.

This clone was observed a single time. The chain links TRBV25-1 to TRBJ1-5; 7 bases match TRBD1. The CDR3 sequence is 15 residues long. Germline CDR1 and CDR2: MGHDK and SYGVNS. J lost 7 bases, V lost 3 bases, and 9 bases had no gene match. CDR3: CASSDSTGDPQPQHF. CDR3 nucleotides: TGTGCCAGCAGTGACTCAACAGGGGACCCACAGCCCCAGCATTTT.

J is TRBJ2-7 and V is TRBV9, with D tentatively TRBD1 (5 bases). Germline V CDR1 and CDR2: SGDLS, YYNGEE. The V gene lost 2 bases and the J gene lost 4 bases, with 10 bases spanning the gap. The CDR3 length is 13 residues. The CDR3 protein is CASSVGQRYEQYF. In DNA form, the CDR3 reads TGTGCCAGCAGCGTGGGGCAGCGTTACGAGCAGTACTTC.

The chain has TRBV27 and TRBJ2-7, with 10 bases lining up with TRBD2. The CDR3 runs 13 residues. V was pared by 5 bases and J by 4 bases, with 2 bases of the junction left unmatched. Looked up from germline, CDR1 is MNHEY and CDR2 is SMNVEV (reference sequence). CDR3 nucleotides: TGTGCCAGCAGTGGACTAGCGGCGTACGAGCAGTACTTC. Its protein is CASSGLAAYEQYF.

In this sample, this clone turned up a few times. CDR3: CASSMTIRETQYF. Here the CDR3 DNA reads TGCGCCAGCAGCATGACTATACGCGAGACCCAGTACTTC. The chain carries TRBV5-1 and TRBJ2-5; perhaps TRBD2 as D (5 bases). The germline V gene encodes CDR1 SGHRS and CDR2 YFSETQ. Deletions cut 4 bases from V and 5 bases from J, with 12 bases between. This CDR3 has 13 amino acids.

This chain connects TRBV6-5 to TRBJ2-7; D unclear. Trimming left V 5 bases short and J 4 bases short, with 6 bases between. Germline V gene lookup returns CDR1 MNHEY and CDR2 SVGAGI. This CDR3 region has 11 residues. The CDR3 bases are TGTGCCAGCAGTCCAGTATACGAGCAGTACTTC. It encodes CASSPVYEQYF.

V gene TRBV2 combines with J gene TRBJ1-3; 7 bases are shared with TRBD1. The CDR3 runs to 15 residues. Trimming cost V 6 bases and J 2 bases; bases outside gene matches: 7. Germline assignment: CDR1 SNHLY and CDR2 FYNNEI. CDR3 loop: CASRTGTETGNTIYF. The CDR3 DNA reads TGTGCCAGCAGAACCGGGACAGAGACTGGAAACACCATATATTTT. Using reference TRBV2 and TRBJ1-3 for the parts outside the CDR3, the full variable domain is EPEVTQTPSHQVTQMGQEVILRCVPISNHLYFYWYRQILGQKVEFLVSFYNNEISEKSEIFDDQFSVERPDGSNFTLKIRSTKLEDSAMYFCASRTGTETGNTIYFGEGSWLTVV.